This TCR beta chain stems from a study of blood T cell repertoires in COVID-19. Overall study context: COVID-19 samples collected from the United States, Italy and Spain covered acute and convalescent phases. T cells, B-cell-depleted T cells, or PBMCs supplied cDNA or gDNA.

This CDR3 region has 13 residues. V dropped 10 bases and J dropped 5 bases, with 16 bases sitting between them. Germline CDR1 is LNHDA and CDR2 is SQIVND (reference sequence). Source study methods: For nucleated cells, counts were estimated from reference gene primer amplification. Using immunoSEQ multiplex PCR, the repertoire was profiled, and TCRdb retains in-frame clones only, with some absent. D and trimming were read from the DNA, whereas the V and J calls and clone size are those reported in that table. The sample lists 180,000 or so clones, over 75% seen once, with approximately 11% in the top ten.

This TCR was recovered from a human donor with active or convalescent COVID-19. The donor label of this sample is uncertain. The chain links TRBV19 to TRBJ2-3; D uncertain. Sample: peripheral blood. CDR3 nucleotides: TGTGCCACTCGTAGAAGCCTCAAAGATACGCAGTATTTT. This gives the protein CATRRSLKDTQYF.